This T cell receptor (beta chain) was retrieved from a study of lymphopenia after photon versus proton radiotherapy. The CDR3 has 13 residues. Germline CDR1 and CDR2: LGHNA and YSLEER. Between the trimmed V and J ends, which lost 4 bases and 5 bases, there was a span of 11 bases. Libraries were prepared by immunoSEQ multiplex PCR; TCRdb keeps only in-frame clonotypes and omits some of them. The sample yields about 83,000 clones, around 80% seen once. This chain links TRBV4-3 with TRBJ1-1; D might be TRBD1 (6 bases). The sequence derives from a man aged 60-69 years with pancreatic cancer. Here the sequenced sample was peripheral blood, taken from a patient treated with proton-based radiotherapy. This CDR3 reads CASSRDRITEAFF. The CDR3 nucleotides read TGCGCCAGCAGCCGCGACAGGATAACTGAAGCTTTCTTT.